Following are 26 T cell receptor beta chains from one sample sequenced in a study of blood T cell repertoires in COVID-19. TCRdb's copy holds only in-frame clones and misses some; the assay was immunoSEQ multiplex PCR. In the table there are tens of thousands of clones, 70% to 90% of which are singletons. Sequencing used peripheral blood. These receptors all stem from a human donor in a cohort sampled during active COVID-19.

This chain connects TRBV2 to TRBJ1-1; D may be TRBD1 (6 bases). Trimming left V 6 bases short and J 0 bases short, with 8 bases between. Germline loops: CDR1 SNHLY, CDR2 FYNNEI. The CDR3 extends over 13 amino acids. CDR3 nucleotides: TGTGCCAGCAGGAGGACAGTGAACACTGAAGCTTTCTTT. This encodes CASRRTVNTEAFF. Drawing the rest from reference TRBV2 and TRBJ1-1, the complete variable domain is EPEVTQTPSHQVTQMGQEVILRCVPISNHLYFYWYRQILGQKVEFLVSFYNNEISEKSEIFDDQFSVERPDGSNFTLKIRSTKLEDSAMYFCASRRTVNTEAFFGQGTRLTVV.

This clone was seen a handful of times. The chain has TRBV29-1 and TRBJ2-7; no clear D. Trimming removed 4 bases at V and 2 bases at J, with 12 bases between. The germline V gene has CDR1 SQVTM and CDR2 ANQGSEA. This CDR3 region has 13 residues. The CDR3 DNA sequence: TGCAGCGTTGGATTAGGCACTACCTACGAGCAGTACTTC. Translation gives CSVGLGTTYEQYF.

The rearrangement joins TRBV14 to TRBJ2-3; the D is unclear. From germline, CDR1 is SGHDN and CDR2 FVKESK. V was shortened by 1 base and J by 7 bases, with 9 bases between the two germline ends. The CDR3 spans 13 residues. The CDR3 loop reads CASSQGLVNTQYF. CDR3 sequence (DNA): TGTGCCAGCAGCCAAGGGCTGGTAAATACGCAGTATTTT.

This chain links TRBV5-4 with TRBJ1-5; possibly TRBD1 for D (6 bases). The V gene's germline CDR1 is SGHNT and CDR2 YYREEE (reference sequence). The CDR3 consists of 17 residues. Trimming cost V 4 bases and J 5 bases, with 22 bases left between them. This CDR3 reads CASSPRTVTLHHQPQHF. The DNA for the CDR3 is TGTGCCAGCAGCCCCAGGACAGTGACCCTCCATCATCAGCCCCAGCATTTT.

The V call is TRBV19, the J call TRBJ2-7; 8 nucleotides agree with TRBD1. V dropped 5 bases and J dropped 0; count of bases not matched to a gene: 6. This CDR3 contains 15 residues. CDR1 LNHDA and CDR2 SQIVND come from the germline V gene (reference sequence). The CDR3 spells CASSLGQASSYEQYF. Written as DNA, the CDR3 is TGTGCCAGTAGTCTGGGACAGGCGAGCTCCTACGAGCAGTACTTC. Filled out from reference TRBV19 and TRBJ2-7, the complete variable domain reads DGGITQSPKYLFRKEGQNVTLSCEQNLNHDAMYWYRQDPGQGLRLIYYSQIVNDFQKGDIAEGYSVSREKKESFPLTVTSAQKNPTAFYLCASSLGQASSYEQYFGPGTRLTVT.

The chain combines TRBV5-1 with TRBJ1-1; no reliable D call. From germline, CDR1 is SGHRS and CDR2 YFSETQ. V was clipped by 4 bases and J by 10 bases, with 14 bases between them. The CDR3 consists of 12 residues. As DNA, the CDR3 is TGCGCCAGCAGCCTTGGAGGAGATGCAGCTTTCTTT. Residues: CASSLGGDAAFF.

The chain couples TRBV3-1 (or the pseudogene TRBV3-2) to TRBJ2-3; 7 nucleotides align to TRBD2. The ends lost 4 bases at V and 4 bases at J; junction bases unmatched: 8. The CDR3 covers 15 residues. Germline V gene lookup returns CDR1 LGHDT and CDR2 YNNKEL (reference sequence). In DNA, the CDR3 is TGTGCCAGCAGCCCATTCCTTGGGGGGGCAGATACGCAGTATTTT. Translating gives CASSPFLGGADTQYF.

The V gene is TRBV5-4, the J gene TRBJ1-1, with a tentative D call TRBD1 (6 bases). The CDR3 is 14 residues long. Germline CDR1 is SGHNT and CDR2 is YYREEE (reference sequence). Trimming stripped 1 base from V and 1 base from J, with 8 bases between. The chain's CDR3 is CASSLPTGNTEAFF. The CDR3 DNA sequence: TGTGCCAGCAGCTTGCCGACAGGGAACACTGAAGCTTTCTTT.

This chain joins TRBV27 and TRBJ1-1, with D perhaps matching TRBD1 (6 bases). Germline V gene sequence: CDR1 MNHEY, CDR2 SMNVEV (reference sequence). V was cut by 6 bases and J by 3 bases, with 11 bases left in between. This CDR3 is 13 amino acids long. In DNA, the CDR3 is TGTGCCAGCAGGATCAACAGGGACACTGAAGCTTTCTTT. This sequence encodes CASRINRDTEAFF.

V usage is TRBV5-8 and J usage is TRBJ1-2; 7 bases agree with TRBD1. Germline CDR1 reads SGHTS; CDR2 reads YDEGEE. The V segment lost 0 bases and the J segment 6 bases; nucleotides outside the gene matches: 5. The CDR3 totals 14 residues. The CDR3 DNA reads TGTGCCAGCAGCTTGGTCCAGGGGGTGGATGGCTACACCTTC. It translates to CASSLVQGVDGYTF.

CDR3 in amino acids: CASSQGPSGGSGQETQYF. CDR3 bases: TGCGCCAGCAGCCAAGGGCCTAGCGGGGGGTCCGGCCAAGAGACCCAGTACTTC. J is TRBJ2-5 and V is TRBV4-1; 11 bases map to TRBD2. CDR3 length equals 18 residues. Germline V CDR1 and CDR2: MGHRA, YSYEKL. Trimming cost V 1 base and J 1 base; bases outside gene matches: 8.

CDR3 DNA sequence: TGTGCCAGCAGCCGCTCCTACGAGCAGTACTTC. It encodes CASSRSYEQYF. J is TRBJ2-7 and V is TRBV7-9; D gene uncertain. From germline, CDR1 is SEHNR and CDR2 FQNEAQ (reference sequence). The CDR3 extends over 11 amino acids. The ends were cut back, 5 bases at V and 0 bases at J, with 2 bases in the middle.

The rearrangement joins TRBV28 to TRBJ2-2; 7 positions agree with TRBD1. V gave up 5 bases and J gave up 2 bases; unmatched junction bases: 8. The CDR3 spans 16 residues. CDR1 and CDR2 (germline): MDHEN, SYDVKM. The CDR3 reads CASSPHRDSNTGELFF. CDR3 DNA: TGTGCCAGCAGTCCCCACCGGGACAGCAACACCGGGGAGCTGTTTTTT.

V is TRBV19 and J is TRBJ2-3; D not certain. V was pared by 2 bases and J by 0 bases, with 9 bases between. This CDR3 has 15 amino acids. Germline V gene lookup returns CDR1 LNHDA and CDR2 SQIVND (reference sequence). The CDR3 region is CASSISGKSTDTQYF. The CDR3 bases are TGTGCCAGTAGTATAAGTGGCAAGAGCACAGATACGCAGTATTTT.

The J gene is TRBJ2-5, the V gene TRBV5-5; TRBD2 matches at 11 bases. The J segment lost 2 bases and the V segment lost 3 bases, leaving 15 bases of the junction unmatched. This CDR3 is 19 amino acids long. Germline V CDR1 and CDR2: SGHKS, YYEKEE (reference sequence). The CDR3 DNA is TGTGCCAGCAGCTACAGAGCTAGACTAGCGGGGAGAGTTCAAGAGACCCAGTACTTC. It is translated as CASSYRARLAGRVQETQYF.

The rearrangement links TRBV5-1 to TRBJ1-4, with D hard to call. V lost 4 bases and J 8 bases, leaving 24 bases between the germline ends. Per germline, CDR1 SGHRS and CDR2 YFSETQ. The length of the CDR3 is 17 residues. DNA for the CDR3: TGCGCCAGCAGCGCCGAAGGTTCTGGGCCCTACGGAGAAAAACTGTTTTTT. Translation gives CASSAEGSGPYGEKLFF.

The CDR3 here is CASSLSRDRGFYTF. CDR3 sequence (DNA): TGTGCCAGCAGCCTTAGCCGGGACAGGGGATTCTACACCTTC. The V call is TRBV7-2, the J call TRBJ1-2; 10 bases line up with TRBD1. The CDR3 runs to 14 residues. Per germline, CDR1 SGHTA and CDR2 FQGNSA. V shed 5 bases and J 10 bases; nucleotides not matched to a gene: 10. Full variable domain (rest looked up from reference TRBV7-2 and TRBJ1-2): GAGVSQSPSNKVTEKGKDVELRCDPISGHTALYWYRQSLGQGLEFLIYFQGNSAPDKSGLPSDRFSAERTGGSVSTLTIQRTQQEDSAVYLCASSLSRDRGFYTFGSGTRLTVV.

This clone was seen just once. V gene TRBV29-1 combines with J gene TRBJ1-1; 8 nucleotides match TRBD1. V lost 2 bases and J lost 5; bases outside the gene matches: 4. CDR3 length: 13 residues. Germline CDR1 reads SQVTM; CDR2 reads ANQGSEA. CDR3 protein: CSVEFQGATEAFF. In DNA, the CDR3 is TGCAGCGTTGAATTCCAGGGGGCGACTGAAGCTTTCTTT.

There are a few counts of this clone. The chain carries TRBV15 and TRBJ1-2; tentatively, D is TRBD1 (5 bases). The ends were cut back, 8 bases at V and 4 bases at J, with 23 bases in the middle. Germline V lookup: CDR1 LNHNV, CDR2 YYDKDF (reference sequence). The CDR3 extends over 16 amino acids. The CDR3 bases are TGTGCCACCGAACGGCAGGGTGGCCCTACTGTCTATGGCTACACCTTC. Translation gives CATERQGGPTVYGYTF.

V is TRBV6-2 or TRBV6-3 and J is TRBJ2-7; D might be TRBD2 (5 bases). Germline V gene data show CDR1 as MNHEY and CDR2 as SVGEGT. Trimming cost V 4 bases and J 6 bases, with 7 bases left between them. The CDR3 extends over 11 amino acids. CDR3 in DNA: TGTGCCAGCAGTTCGGAGGCCGAGCAGTACTTC. Translating it yields CASSSEAEQYF.

This chain joins TRBV5-1 and TRBJ2-3; the match to TRBD1 covers 7 bases. The V segment lost 3 bases and the J segment 4 bases; nucleotides outside the gene matches: 5. CDR3 length: 14 amino acids. Germline V CDR1 and CDR2: SGHRS, YFSETQ. The CDR3 DNA is TGCGCCAGCAGCTACGGGACAGTTTCAGATACGCAGTATTTT. This codes for CASSYGTVSDTQYF.

The chain couples TRBV3-1 (or the pseudogene TRBV3-2) to TRBJ1-6; 7 bases match TRBD1. Germline CDR1 is LGHDT and CDR2 is YNNKEL (reference sequence). J was trimmed by 10 bases and V by 0 bases; bases with no gene match: 6. The CDR3 contains 15 residues. CDR3 in DNA: TGTGCCAGCAGCCAAGAGGCGACAGGGAGGTCACCCCTCCACTTT. Translating gives CASSQEATGRSPLHF.

This chain links TRBV2 with TRBJ2-1, with TRBD2 matching 8 bases. CDR3 size: 15 residues. In germline, CDR1 is SNHLY, CDR2 FYNNEI. J was trimmed by 2 bases and V by 7 bases; bases with no gene match: 7. The CDR3 here is CASIRGGTPYNEQFF. DNA of the CDR3: TGTGCCAGCATACGGGGGGGGACACCCTACAATGAGCAGTTCTTC. Complete variable domain (other parts from reference TRBV2 and TRBJ2-1): EPEVTQTPSHQVTQMGQEVILRCVPISNHLYFYWYRQILGQKVEFLVSFYNNEISEKSEIFDDQFSVERPDGSNFTLKIRSTKLEDSAMYFCASIRGGTPYNEQFFGPGTRLTVL.

The chain joins TRBV6-4 to TRBJ1-6; D possibly corresponds to TRBD1 (6 bases). V was shortened by 4 bases and J by 5 bases, with 15 bases between the two germline ends. This CDR3 contains 16 residues. CDR1 and CDR2 from the germline V gene are MRHNA and SNTAGT. CDR3 amino acids: CASSGEQGFHNSPLHF. CDR3 DNA sequence: TGTGCCAGCAGTGGGGAACAGGGTTTCCATAATTCACCCCTCCACTTT.

This clone was counted a few times. The J gene is TRBJ1-2, the V gene TRBV4-1; 9 positions agree with TRBD1. CDR1 is MGHRA, CDR2 YSYEKL, per germline. Trimming removed 0 bases from V and 5 bases from J; junction bases left unmatched: 7. The CDR3 is 16 amino acids. The CDR3 DNA sequence: TGCGCCAGCAGCCAAGACAGGACAGGGGACCTTTATGGCTACACCTTC. It yields the protein CASSQDRTGDLYGYTF.

V gene TRBV5-1 combines with J gene TRBJ1-1; the D gene is possibly TRBD1 (6 bases). The CDR3 is made up of 15 amino acids. Trimming removed 1 base from V and 1 base from J, with 11 bases in between. Germline lookup yields CDR1 SGHRS and CDR2 YFSETQ. CDR3 sequence: CASSLYRAPNTEAFF. As DNA, the CDR3 is TGCGCCAGCAGCTTGTACAGGGCTCCGAACACTGAAGCTTTCTTT.